These 5 T cell receptor beta chains came from one sample sequenced in a study of T cell responses to AZD1222 COVID-19 vaccine. The assay was immunoSEQ multiplex PCR, and TCRdb's table has in-frame clones only and misses some. The top ten hold about 7.1% of the sample, which has roughly 77,000 clones, roughly 94% seen once. The sequencing here drew on peripheral blood, taken on day 0 of MenACWY control vaccination. These receptors were taken from an adult in good health.

CDR3 DNA sequence: TGTGCCTGGAGTGTCACGGGCGCGTGGACTGAAGCTTTCTTT. It encodes CAWSVTGAWTEAFF. The rearrangement uses TRBV30 and TRBJ1-1, with D uncertain. Deletions cut 0 bases from V and 5 bases from J, with 13 bases between. CDR3 length: 14 amino acids. Germline CDR1 and CDR2: GTSNPN and SVGIG (reference sequence).

The chain uses TRBV3-1 (or the pseudogene TRBV3-2) and TRBJ1-2; TRBD1 might be the D (6 bases). Trimming shortened V by 4 bases and J by 7 bases, and 16 bases separated the two germline ends. This CDR3 is 14 amino acids long. From germline, CDR1 is LGHDT and CDR2 YNNKEL (reference sequence). CDR3 sequence reads: CASSRDRSLGGYTF. The CDR3 region has the DNA TGTGCCAGCAGCCGCGACAGGTCCTTGGGTGGCTACACCTTC.

The chain employs TRBV27 and TRBJ2-5; tentative D call: TRBD2 (6 bases). Germline V lookup: CDR1 MNHEY, CDR2 SMNVEV (reference sequence). This CDR3 contains 14 residues. V lost 8 bases and J 4 bases, leaving 17 bases between the germline ends. The CDR3 DNA sequence: TGTGCCAGCTGTGGCGGGGCCGCCGGAGAGACCCAGTACTTC. It codes for CASCGGAAGETQYF.

Only a few counts were recorded for this clone. Other DNA sequences from this sample encode an identical CDR3 as well. This chain uses TRBV7-2 with TRBJ1-5, with D unresolved. This CDR3 contains 15 residues. V lost 2 bases to trimming and J lost 1 base, with 9 bases between them. From germline, CDR1 is SGHTA and CDR2 FQGNSA. CDR3 nucleotides: TGTGCCAGCAGCTTATCGCCCCTAAGCAATCAGCCCCAGCATTTT. Translation gives CASSLSPLSNQPQHF.

The chain carries TRBV9 and TRBJ1-2; D not resolved. This CDR3 has 14 residues. Germline assignment: CDR1 SGDLS and CDR2 YYNGEE. Trimming removed 3 bases at V and 3 bases at J, with 12 bases between. Here the CDR3 DNA reads TGTGCCAGCAGCGAGACCGTCCGGGACTATGGCTACACCTTC. Translating gives CASSETVRDYGYTF.